The text below deals with one T cell receptor (beta chain). This specimen belongs to a study of blood T cell repertoires in COVID-19. V trimming: 3 bases; J trimming: 5 bases; junction bases outside the gene matches: 4. Germline lookup yields CDR1 MGHRA and CDR2 YSYEKL. This CDR3 is built from 13 residues. Source study methods: Nucleated cell number was recorded as an estimate derived from reference gene primer amplification. Some clones are missing from TCRdb's copy, which holds only in-frame ones; the method was immunoSEQ multiplex PCR. From that table come the V and J calls and clone size; the DNA was used to work out D and trimming. The table shows about 230,000 clones, with roughly 90% occurring only once.

This TCR came from a woman aged 30 to 39 with acute COVID-19. The sample consisted of PBMCs or T cells enriched from blood (not recorded which). The chain has TRBV4-1 and TRBJ2-7; TRBD1 matches at 7 bases. CDR3 sequence reads: CASSQAGGNEQYF. The CDR3 DNA is TGCGCCAGCAGCCAGGCAGGGGGAAACGAGCAGTACTTC.